Below, 7 T cell receptor beta chains from the same sample are listed, as sequenced in a study of blood T cell repertoires in COVID-19. Only in-frame clones appear in the TCRdb table, and some are missing; sequencing was by immunoSEQ multiplex PCR. The repertoire has over 100,000 clones, about nine tenths of them found once; the top ten carry about 4.5%. The sample comprised peripheral blood. These receptors were taken from a middle-aged man with acute or convalescent COVID-19.

This clone was detected only once. The V call is TRBV2, the J call TRBJ1-2; D is unclear. V lost 1 base and J 4 bases, leaving 7 bases between the germline ends. The CDR3 is 13 residues long. Germline V gives CDR1 SNHLY, CDR2 FYNNEI. CDR3 nucleotides: TGTGCCAGCAGTGAAGTACAGACCTATGGCTACACCTTC. It encodes CASSEVQTYGYTF.

The chain couples TRBV25-1 to TRBJ2-7, with unresolved D. This CDR3 has 11 amino acids. V gave up 5 bases and J gave up 4 bases, with 6 bases separating them. In germline, CDR1 is MGHDK, CDR2 SYGVNS. The CDR3 DNA reads TGTGCCAGCAGTAATCTTTACGAGCAGTACTTC. It encodes CASSNLYEQYF.

The chain couples TRBV7-6 to TRBJ1-3, with D possibly matching TRBD1 (5 bases). The CDR3 extends over 18 amino acids. CDR1 is SGHVS, CDR2 FNYEAQ, per germline. Trimming took 4 bases from V and 0 from J, leaving 19 bases between them. Written as DNA, the CDR3 is TGTGCCAGCAGCTACCGCCCGCCTACAGGCAACTCTGGAAACACCATATATTTT. Translating it yields CASSYRPPTGNSGNTIYF.

The rearrangement joins TRBV30 to TRBJ2-4; 12 bases align to TRBD2. The CDR3 is made up of 17 amino acids. Trimming cost V 2 bases and J 1 base; bases outside gene matches: 6. Germline loops: CDR1 GTSNPN, CDR2 SVGIG (reference sequence). CDR3 coding DNA: TGTGCCTGGAGTTTCTCTAGCGGGGGGGCCGCCAAAAACATTCAGTACTTC. Protein sequence: CAWSFSSGGAAKNIQYF.

This chain joins TRBV19 and TRBJ1-1; possible D gene TRBD1, 5 bases. Looked up from germline, CDR1 is LNHDA and CDR2 is SQIVND (reference sequence). V shed 3 bases and J shed 0 bases, with 11 bases lying between them. The CDR3 length is 15 residues. The CDR3 here is CASSMWTTLNTEAFF. As DNA, the CDR3 is TGTGCCAGTAGTATGTGGACAACCTTGAACACTGAAGCTTTCTTT.

The chain uses TRBV9 and TRBJ2-2; tentative D call: TRBD2 (6 bases). Trimming took 3 bases from V and 0 from J, leaving 12 bases between them. Germline CDR1 and CDR2: SGDLS and YYNGEE. The CDR3 spans 16 residues. The DNA of the CDR3 is TGTGCCAGCAGCGCCGGGAGCTCAGCGAACACCGGGGAGCTGTTTTTT. This gives the protein CASSAGSSANTGELFF. Combining the CDR3 with reference TRBV9 and TRBJ2-2 gives the whole variable domain DSGVTQTPKHLITATGQRVTLRCSPRSGDLSVYWYQQSLDQGLQFLIQYYNGEERAKGNILERFSAQQFPDLHSELNLSSLELGDSALYFCASSAGSSANTGELFFGEGSRLTVL.

On this clone: Other DNA variants within this sample encode the same CDR3. The chain uses TRBV24-1 and TRBJ1-5, with a tentative D call TRBD1 (6 bases). The ends were cut back, 4 bases at V and 1 base at J, with 7 bases in the middle. The CDR3 is 14 residues long. Germline V lookup: CDR1 KGHDR, CDR2 SFDVKD. CDR3 sequence reads: CATSDRGSNQPQHF. The CDR3 coding sequence is TGTGCCACCAGTGACAGGGGAAGCAATCAGCCCCAGCATTTT.